This is a list of T cell receptor beta chains from one sample in a study of regulatory T cells in long-lasting Graves disease. MiXCR, applied by TCRdb to the multiplex PCR reads, yields one record per CDR3 protein. The sample shows roughly 400,000 distinct CDR3 sequences, around 21% of them seen only once. Sequencing used peripheral blood mononuclear cells (PBMCs), obtained when the disease was refractory, from a patient treated with antithyroid drugs. Receptors originate from a female donor with Graves disease. Each CDR3 is given without its conserved first and last residue. Fields, in order: D gene, J gene, V gene, CDR3 protein. A D gene is named only where the DNA matches it firmly.

d_call: TRBD2
j_call: TRBJ2-7
v_call: TRBV12-3/TRBV12-4
cdr3_aa: ASSFSGLAGDEQY

d_call: -
j_call: TRBJ2-5
v_call: TRBV28
cdr3_aa: ASSFLEGPTQY

d_call: -
j_call: TRBJ1-2
v_call: TRBV7-9
cdr3_aa: ASIGRQGNGYT

d_call: -
j_call: TRBJ1-1
v_call: TRBV6-5
cdr3_aa: ASSYGGGTEAF

d_call: TRBD2
j_call: TRBJ2-7
v_call: TRBV6-1
cdr3_aa: ASTPGGRYEQY

d_call: TRBD1
j_call: TRBJ2-7
v_call: TRBV19
cdr3_aa: ASIKTGTEQY

d_call: -
j_call: TRBJ2-5
v_call: TRBV15
cdr3_aa: ATSISGAGKTQY

d_call: -
j_call: TRBJ2-7
v_call: TRBV7-9
cdr3_aa: ASSLAGVGGSSYEQY

d_call: -
j_call: TRBJ2-4
v_call: TRBV7-2
cdr3_aa: ASSQAPASSPGN

d_call: -
j_call: TRBJ2-7
v_call: TRBV2
cdr3_aa: ASIEGQNEQY

d_call: -
j_call: TRBJ2-7
v_call: TRBV11-2
cdr3_aa: ASSLDRGRGQY

d_call: TRBD1
j_call: TRBJ2-7
v_call: TRBV2
cdr3_aa: ASSPSPSGTVTYEQY

d_call: -
j_call: TRBJ2-7
v_call: TRBV11-1
cdr3_aa: ASSYRDPGIYEQY

d_call: -
j_call: TRBJ1-1
v_call: TRBV11-2
cdr3_aa: ASSLDGYSAGRMNTEAF

d_call: -
j_call: TRBJ2-7
v_call: TRBV5-6
cdr3_aa: ASSLFRTEQY

d_call: TRBD2
j_call: TRBJ2-2
v_call: TRBV12-3/TRBV12-4
cdr3_aa: ASKREVGTGELF

d_call: TRBD1
j_call: TRBJ1-3
v_call: TRBV28
cdr3_aa: ASSLYRGFRNTIY

d_call: -
j_call: TRBJ1-1
v_call: TRBV2
cdr3_aa: ASSPRAAEAF

d_call: -
j_call: TRBJ2-2
v_call: TRBV7-2
cdr3_aa: ASSLDAGWNTGELF

d_call: -
j_call: TRBJ2-5
v_call: TRBV6-1
cdr3_aa: ASSGGLWSQETQY

d_call: -
j_call: TRBJ1-5
v_call: TRBV27
cdr3_aa: ASSSTPGDQPQH

d_call: -
j_call: TRBJ2-7
v_call: TRBV9
cdr3_aa: ASSVGGSGEQY

d_call: -
j_call: TRBJ2-3
v_call: TRBV5-1
cdr3_aa: ASSYEGQLTDTQY

d_call: TRBD2
j_call: TRBJ2-1
v_call: TRBV2
cdr3_aa: ASTNRRLAGAFEQF

d_call: -
j_call: TRBJ1-1
v_call: TRBV13
cdr3_aa: ASSLKTEATEAF

d_call: TRBD2
j_call: TRBJ2-7
v_call: TRBV6-1
cdr3_aa: ASSPGLAGVREQY

d_call: -
j_call: TRBJ1-1
v_call: TRBV3-1
cdr3_aa: ASSQEAGLPEAF

d_call: -
j_call: TRBJ2-1
v_call: TRBV11-2
cdr3_aa: ASGGQWYNEQF

d_call: -
j_call: TRBJ2-3
v_call: TRBV6-1
cdr3_aa: ASSPEVAVTDTQY

d_call: TRBD2
j_call: TRBJ2-2
v_call: TRBV10-2
cdr3_aa: ASSLAGAVGELF

d_call: -
j_call: TRBJ2-2
v_call: TRBV11-1
cdr3_aa: ASSFSRDLNTGELF

d_call: TRBD2
j_call: TRBJ2-7
v_call: TRBV20-1
cdr3_aa: RPPKREFSYEQY

d_call: -
j_call: TRBJ2-7
v_call: TRBV28
cdr3_aa: ASSLGGRGYEQY

d_call: -
j_call: TRBJ1-5
v_call: TRBV11-2
cdr3_aa: ASSLDSWGTQH

d_call: TRBD1
j_call: TRBJ1-1
v_call: TRBV20-1
cdr3_aa: STGDQNTEAF

d_call: TRBD1
j_call: TRBJ2-7
v_call: TRBV28
cdr3_aa: ASSSPRGRTGNSYEQY

d_call: -
j_call: TRBJ2-3
v_call: TRBV2
cdr3_aa: AGTTAYTDTQY

d_call: TRBD1
j_call: TRBJ1-2
v_call: TRBV11-2
cdr3_aa: ASSSLRRGPGQGSPDYGYT

d_call: TRBD2
j_call: TRBJ2-1
v_call: TRBV5-1
cdr3_aa: ASSQSTSAEPF

d_call: TRBD1
j_call: TRBJ1-5
v_call: TRBV18
cdr3_aa: ASSLGTGQNQPQH

d_call: -
j_call: TRBJ2-5
v_call: TRBV7-9
cdr3_aa: ASSLALSKTAETQY

d_call: TRBD2
j_call: TRBJ2-2
v_call: TRBV20-1
cdr3_aa: SAERTSGRTGELF

d_call: TRBD1
j_call: TRBJ2-7
v_call: TRBV11-2
cdr3_aa: ASSPIGRGTGRTYEQY

d_call: TRBD1
j_call: TRBJ1-1
v_call: TRBV5-6
cdr3_aa: ASSGTGIEAF

d_call: TRBD1
j_call: TRBJ1-2
v_call: TRBV25-1
cdr3_aa: ASSEGQGRYGYT

d_call: -
j_call: TRBJ2-5
v_call: TRBV20-1
cdr3_aa: SAIGRTMETQY

d_call: -
j_call: TRBJ2-7
v_call: TRBV7-9
cdr3_aa: ASSPPRGVEREQY

d_call: -
j_call: TRBJ1-6
v_call: TRBV9
cdr3_aa: ASSVGASQGSPLH

d_call: TRBD2
j_call: TRBJ2-5
v_call: TRBV4-3
cdr3_aa: ASSQDPSGSSETQY

d_call: TRBD1
j_call: TRBJ1-5
v_call: TRBV7-2
cdr3_aa: ASSWTGVGQPQH